This T cell receptor beta chain is drawn from a study of cytomegalovirus exposure and HLA in healthy donors. Study-level background: Some 85 million unique TCRs from HLA-typed donors were held in an early data release.

Study results and limitations: Reports credit the classifier with highly specific, highly sensitive diagnosis of cytomegalovirus status. In a later analysis, common viral pathogens appeared linked to several of the most significant clusters. Later analysis reportedly placed an Asian-associated ancestry cluster below the approximately 650-donor mean in N-insertions.

From germline, CDR1 is MNHEY and CDR2 SVGAGI. The CDR3 totals 14 residues. V was clipped by 5 bases and J by 0 bases, with 11 bases between them. On this clone itself: What it recognizes is unknown.

Primers included in the PCR were 60 Vbeta and 13 Jbeta primers. TCRdb's copy holds only in-frame clones and misses some; the assay was immunoSEQ multiplex PCR. Of 200,000 to 250,000 clones listed, roughly four fifths are singletons. The TCR originated in a woman in her thirties or forties in good health and CMV-seronegative. This chain connects TRBV6-5 to TRBJ2-7; tentatively, D is TRBD2 (5 bases). The sample taken for sequencing was PBMCs. The CDR3 loop is CASSRTGSSYEQYF. The CDR3 DNA reads TGTGCCAGCAGTCGTACGGGAAGCTCCTACGAGCAGTACTTC.